This T cell receptor beta chain originates from a study of T cells after somatic rescue of genetic block (dated by TCRdb to 2020 to 2021). About the study as a whole: The study assessed how robust, over the long term, a T-cell system was when the system had developed through somatic rescue of a genetic block in T-cell development.

The library relied on the immunoSEQ multiplex PCR assay. This immuneACCESS table, as held by TCRdb, lists in-frame sequences with V and J called but not all clones. Of the missing ones, under half trace to an unresolved V gene in checked studies; the others have no known cause. Present in this sample are more than 10,000 clones, roughly two thirds of which were seen just once. Jointly, the top ten make up approximately 19% of the sample. Worth noting for this clone: This clone's antigen is unknown. One base away there is no much larger clone; base qualities are not given.

The sequenced sample was peripheral blood mononuclear cells (PBMCs). The clonotype originates from a boy between 10 and 17 years old.

The DNA reads TGTGCCAGCAGTTTTAGTCCTGGTAGCAATCAGCCCCAGCATTTT. Translated, it reads CASSFSPGSNQPQHF. This receptor chain uses TRBV28 and TRBJ1-5, with the D gene uncertain. CDR1 and CDR2, per the germline V gene, are MDHEN and SYDVKM. At the junction V is shortened by 3 bases and J by 0 bases, with 9 bases in between. The CDR3 covers 15 residues, taking in both the cysteine and the phenylalanine. Only the CDR3 portion is preserved as DNA: 45 bases, with reading frame beginning at the first base. Where the CDR3 stops, the reference TRBV28 and TRBJ1-5 genes take over; the full variable domain is DVKVTQSSRYLVKRTGEKVFLECVQDMDHENMFWYRQDPGLGLRLIYFSYDVKMKEKGDIPEGYSVSREKKERFSLILESASTNQTSMYLCASSFSPGSNQPQHFGDGTRLSIL.